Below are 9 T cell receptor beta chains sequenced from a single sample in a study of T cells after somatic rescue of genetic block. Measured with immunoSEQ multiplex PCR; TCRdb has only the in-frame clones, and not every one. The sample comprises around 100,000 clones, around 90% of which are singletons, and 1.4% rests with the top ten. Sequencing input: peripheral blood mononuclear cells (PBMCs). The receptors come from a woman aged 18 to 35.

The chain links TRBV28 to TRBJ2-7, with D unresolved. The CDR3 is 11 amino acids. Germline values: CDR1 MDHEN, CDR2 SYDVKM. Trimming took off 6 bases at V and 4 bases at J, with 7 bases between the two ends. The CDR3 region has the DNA TGTGCCAGCAGCCCCGAGTACGAGCAGTACTTC. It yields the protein CASSPEYEQYF.

The CDR3 DNA reads TGCGCCAGCAGCTTGGTTGGCAGGGAGGGTGAAAAACTGTTTTTT. Translation gives CASSLVGREGEKLFF. V gene TRBV5-1 combines with J gene TRBJ1-4, with a weak D call TRBD1 (5 bases). The V end lost 0 bases, the J end lost 7 bases, and 13 bases lay between the germline ends. The CDR3 loop spans 15 amino acids. Germline loops: CDR1 SGHRS, CDR2 YFSETQ.

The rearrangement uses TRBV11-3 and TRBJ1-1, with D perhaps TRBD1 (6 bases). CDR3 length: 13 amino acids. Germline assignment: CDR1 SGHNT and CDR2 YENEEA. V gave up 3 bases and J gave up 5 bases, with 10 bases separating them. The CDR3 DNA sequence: TGTGCCAGCAGCTTGGGGGGCTGGACTGAAGCTTTCTTT. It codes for CASSLGGWTEAFF.

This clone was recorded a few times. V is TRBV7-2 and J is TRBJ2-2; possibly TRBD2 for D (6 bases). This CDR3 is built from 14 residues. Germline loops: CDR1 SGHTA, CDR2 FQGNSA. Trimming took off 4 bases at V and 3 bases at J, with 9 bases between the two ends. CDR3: CASSSGGYTGELFF. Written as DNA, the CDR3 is TGTGCCAGCAGCTCCGGGGGATACACCGGGGAGCTGTTTTTT. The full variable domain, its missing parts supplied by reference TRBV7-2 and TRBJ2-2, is GAGVSQSPSNKVTEKGKDVELRCDPISGHTALYWYRQSLGQGLEFLIYFQGNSAPDKSGLPSDRFSAERTGGSVSTLTIQRTQQEDSAVYLCASSSGGYTGELFFGEGSRLTVL.

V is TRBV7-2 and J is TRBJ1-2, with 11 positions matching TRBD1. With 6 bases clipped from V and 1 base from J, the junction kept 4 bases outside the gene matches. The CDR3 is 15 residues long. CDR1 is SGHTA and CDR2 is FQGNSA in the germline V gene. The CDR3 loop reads CASRSGTGGNYGYTF. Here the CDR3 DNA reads TGTGCCAGCAGGTCCGGGACAGGGGGTAACTATGGCTACACCTTC.

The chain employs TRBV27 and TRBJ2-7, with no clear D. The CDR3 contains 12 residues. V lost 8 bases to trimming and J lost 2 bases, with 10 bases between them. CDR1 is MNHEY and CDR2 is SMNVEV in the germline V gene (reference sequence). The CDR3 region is CASGPGPYEQYF. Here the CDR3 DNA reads TGTGCCAGCGGGCCAGGTCCCTACGAGCAGTACTTC.

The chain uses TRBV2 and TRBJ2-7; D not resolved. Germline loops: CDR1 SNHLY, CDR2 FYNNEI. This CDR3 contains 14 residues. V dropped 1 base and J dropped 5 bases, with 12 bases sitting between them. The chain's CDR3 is CASSEVERVHEQYF. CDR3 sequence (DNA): TGTGCCAGCAGTGAAGTTGAAAGGGTCCACGAGCAGTACTTC.

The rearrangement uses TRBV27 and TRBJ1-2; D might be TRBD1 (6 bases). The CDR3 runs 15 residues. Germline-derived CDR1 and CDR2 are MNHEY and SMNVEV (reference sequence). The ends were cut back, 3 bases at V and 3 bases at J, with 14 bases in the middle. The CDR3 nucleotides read TGTGCCAGCAGTTTTTTCGGGGGCGGCGACTATGGCTACACCTTC. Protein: CASSFFGGGDYGYTF.

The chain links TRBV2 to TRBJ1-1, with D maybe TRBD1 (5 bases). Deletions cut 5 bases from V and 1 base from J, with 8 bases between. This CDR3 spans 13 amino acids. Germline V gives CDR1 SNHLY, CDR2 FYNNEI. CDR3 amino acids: CASSTTANTEAFF. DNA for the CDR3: TGTGCCAGCAGTACGACAGCGAACACTGAAGCTTTCTTT.